This T cell receptor (beta chain) stems from a study of blood T cell repertoires in COVID-19. Across the study: Whether acute or convalescent, the COVID-19 samples came from the United States, Italy and Spain. Sample material is recorded as cDNA or gDNA derived from T cells, B-cell-depleted T cells, or PBMCs.

The CDR3 runs 11 residues. Germline V gene data show CDR1 as SNHLY and CDR2 as FYNNEI. V was cut by 6 bases and J by 7 bases, with 9 bases left in between. Original methodology: By means of reference gene primer amplification, nucleated cell counts were estimated. The data were produced by immunoSEQ multiplex PCR, yet TCRdb's version contains in-frame clones alone and is incomplete. V, J and clone size reflect that table, while D and trimming were determined from the DNA. The sample yields approximately 74,000 clones, roughly three quarters seen once. This TCR was recovered from a man between 60 and 75 years old with acute or convalescent COVID-19. The sequenced sample consisted of peripheral blood. The rearrangement links TRBV2 to TRBJ1-2; D is unclear. This chain's CDR3 is CASRRMSGYTF. CDR3 DNA sequence: TGTGCCAGCAGGAGGATGAGTGGCTACACCTTC.